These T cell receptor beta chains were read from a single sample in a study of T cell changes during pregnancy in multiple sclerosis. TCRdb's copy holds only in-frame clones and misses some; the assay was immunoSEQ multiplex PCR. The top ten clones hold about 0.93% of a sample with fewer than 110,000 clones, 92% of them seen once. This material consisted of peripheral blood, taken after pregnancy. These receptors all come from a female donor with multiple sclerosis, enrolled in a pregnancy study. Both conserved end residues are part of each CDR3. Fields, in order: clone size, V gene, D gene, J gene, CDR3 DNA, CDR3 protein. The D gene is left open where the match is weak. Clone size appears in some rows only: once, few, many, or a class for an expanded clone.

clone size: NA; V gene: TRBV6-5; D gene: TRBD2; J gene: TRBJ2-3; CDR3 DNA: TGTGCCAGCAGTTTCCTAGCGGGAGGGCCCTCAGATACGCAGTATTTT; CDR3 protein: CASSFLAGGPSDTQYF
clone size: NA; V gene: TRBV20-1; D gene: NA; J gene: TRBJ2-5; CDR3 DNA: TGCAGTGAATCACACAAAGAGACCCAGTACTTC; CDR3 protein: CSESHKETQYF
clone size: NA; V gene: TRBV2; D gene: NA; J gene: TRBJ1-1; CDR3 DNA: TGTGCCAGCAGTGAATACCCGACAGGGAACACTGAAGCTTTCTTT; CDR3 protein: CASSEYPTGNTEAFF
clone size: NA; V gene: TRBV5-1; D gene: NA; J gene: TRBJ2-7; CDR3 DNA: TGCGCCAGCAGCTTGGAGGACATCTACGAGCAGTACTTC; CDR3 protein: CASSLEDIYEQYF
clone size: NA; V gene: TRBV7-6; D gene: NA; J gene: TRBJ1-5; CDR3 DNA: TGTGCCAGCAGCTTAGGAGACAGCCAGCCCCAGCATTTT; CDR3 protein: CASSLGDSQPQHF
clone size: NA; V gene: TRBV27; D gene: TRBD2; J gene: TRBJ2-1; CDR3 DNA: TGTGCCAGCAGTTTATATGGTACTAGCGGGAGACTTAGCTACAATGAGCAGTTCTTC; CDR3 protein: CASSLYGTSGRLSYNEQFF
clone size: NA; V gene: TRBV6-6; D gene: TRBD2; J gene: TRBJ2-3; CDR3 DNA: TGTGCCAGCAGTTACCTCCAGCGGGGTACAGATACGCAGTATTTT; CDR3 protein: CASSYLQRGTDTQYF
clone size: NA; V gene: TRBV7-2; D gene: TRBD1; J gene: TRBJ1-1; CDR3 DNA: TGTGCCAGCAGCTTAGGAATCAGGGGGGCTTTCTTT; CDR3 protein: CASSLGIRGAFF
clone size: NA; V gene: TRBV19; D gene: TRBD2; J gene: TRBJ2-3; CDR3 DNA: TGTGCCAGTAGTATACGCGGGGGAGGCACAGATACGCAGTATTTT; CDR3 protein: CASSIRGGGTDTQYF
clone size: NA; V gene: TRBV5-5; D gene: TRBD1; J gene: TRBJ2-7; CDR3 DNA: TGTGCCAGCAGCTTTGAGGGGGCCATCTACTACGAGCAGTACTTC; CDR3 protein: CASSFEGAIYYEQYF
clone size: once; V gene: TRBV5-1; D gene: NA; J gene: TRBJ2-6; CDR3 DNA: TGCGCCAGCAGCTTTGGCGGGTTATCTGGGGCCAACGTCCTGACTTTC; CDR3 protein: CASSFGGLSGANVLTF
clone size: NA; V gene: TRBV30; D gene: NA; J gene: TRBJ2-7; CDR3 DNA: TGTGCCTGGAGTGTATGGGCAGTCTACGAGCAGTACTTC; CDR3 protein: CAWSVWAVYEQYF
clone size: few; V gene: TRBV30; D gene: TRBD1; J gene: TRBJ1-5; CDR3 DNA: TGTGCCTGGAGTATCAGACAGGGGGCAACGATTCGGCCCCAGCATTTT; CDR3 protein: CAWSIRQGATIRPQHF
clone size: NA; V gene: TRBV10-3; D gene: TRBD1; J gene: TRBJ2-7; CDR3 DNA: TGTGCCATCAGTGAATACCGGGACAGGGCGAGCTCCTACGAGCAGTACTTC; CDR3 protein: CAISEYRDRASSYEQYF
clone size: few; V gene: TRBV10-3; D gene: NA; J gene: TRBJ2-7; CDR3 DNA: TGTGCCATCAGTTCTAGGAGGTACGAGCAGTACTTC; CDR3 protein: CAISSRRYEQYF
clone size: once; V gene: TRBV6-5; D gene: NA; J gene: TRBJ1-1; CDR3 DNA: TGTGCCAGCAGGGGTGGACAGCACCCTGAAGCTTTCTTT; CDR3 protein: CASRGGQHPEAFF
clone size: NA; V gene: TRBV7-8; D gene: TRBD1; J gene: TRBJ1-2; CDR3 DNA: TGTGCCAGCAGCTTAGGACGACAGGGGGCGTCGAGGGGGTCTGGCTACACCTTC; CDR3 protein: CASSLGRQGASRGSGYTF
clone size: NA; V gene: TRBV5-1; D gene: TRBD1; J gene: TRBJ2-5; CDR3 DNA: TGCGCCAGCAGCGAAAGGGTACAGGGGCGCGGTTCGGAGACCCAGTACTTC; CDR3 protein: CASSERVQGRGSETQYF
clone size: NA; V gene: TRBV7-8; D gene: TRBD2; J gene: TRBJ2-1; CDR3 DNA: TGTGCCAGCAGCTTATCATCTGGGAGGGCCCTTGCAAGCTCCTACAATGAGCAGTTCTTC; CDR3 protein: CASSLSSGRALASSYNEQFF
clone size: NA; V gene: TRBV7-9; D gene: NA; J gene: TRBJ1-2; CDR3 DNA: TGTGCCAGCAGCTTAGTACAGGGTGACAAGGGCTACACCTTC; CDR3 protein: CASSLVQGDKGYTF
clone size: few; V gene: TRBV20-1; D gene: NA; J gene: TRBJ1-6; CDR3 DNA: TGCAGTGCTTCCCGATCGGGATTCCTCCACTTT; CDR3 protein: CSASRSGFLHF
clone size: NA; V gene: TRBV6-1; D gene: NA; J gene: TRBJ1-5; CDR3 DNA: TGTGCCAGCAGTCCGAGACAGTTTCCCAATCAGCCCCAGCATTTT; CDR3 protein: CASSPRQFPNQPQHF
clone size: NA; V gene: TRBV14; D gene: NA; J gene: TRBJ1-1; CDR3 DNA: TGTGCCAGCAGGGAGGGTCCCGGCGGTTCAGCTTTCTTT; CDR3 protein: CASREGPGGSAFF
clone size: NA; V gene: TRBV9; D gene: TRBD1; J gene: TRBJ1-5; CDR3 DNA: TGTGCCAGCAGCGTAGAAGGGACAGCTAATCAGCCCCAGCATTTT; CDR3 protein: CASSVEGTANQPQHF
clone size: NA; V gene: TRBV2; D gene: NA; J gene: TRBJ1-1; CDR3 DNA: TGTGCCAGCAGTGCCGTTGGCGGAACTGAAGCTTTCTTT; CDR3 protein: CASSAVGGTEAFF
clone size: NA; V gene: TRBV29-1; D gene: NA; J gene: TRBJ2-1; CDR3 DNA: TGCAGCGTGGAGGGACAGAAGGGGGTATCCTACAATGAGCAGTTCTTC; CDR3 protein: CSVEGQKGVSYNEQFF